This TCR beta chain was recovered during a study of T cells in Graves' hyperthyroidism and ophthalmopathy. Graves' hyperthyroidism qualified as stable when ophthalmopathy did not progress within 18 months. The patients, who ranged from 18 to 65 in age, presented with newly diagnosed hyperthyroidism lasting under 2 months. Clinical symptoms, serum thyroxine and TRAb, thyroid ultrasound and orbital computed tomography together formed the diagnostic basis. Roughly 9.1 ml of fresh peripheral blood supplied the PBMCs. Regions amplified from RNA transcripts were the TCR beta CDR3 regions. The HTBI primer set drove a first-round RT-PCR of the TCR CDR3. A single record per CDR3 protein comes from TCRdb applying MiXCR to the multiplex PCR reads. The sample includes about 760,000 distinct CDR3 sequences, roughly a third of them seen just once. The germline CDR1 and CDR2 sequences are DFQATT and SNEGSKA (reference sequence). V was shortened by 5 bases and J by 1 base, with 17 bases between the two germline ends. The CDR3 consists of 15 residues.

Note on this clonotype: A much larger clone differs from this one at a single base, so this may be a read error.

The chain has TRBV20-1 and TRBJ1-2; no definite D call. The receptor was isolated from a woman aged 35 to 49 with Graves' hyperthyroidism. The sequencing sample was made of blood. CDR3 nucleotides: TGCAGTGCTGCAGTGGGCTGGGGTATTAACTATGGCTACACCTTC. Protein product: CSAAVGWGINYGYTF.